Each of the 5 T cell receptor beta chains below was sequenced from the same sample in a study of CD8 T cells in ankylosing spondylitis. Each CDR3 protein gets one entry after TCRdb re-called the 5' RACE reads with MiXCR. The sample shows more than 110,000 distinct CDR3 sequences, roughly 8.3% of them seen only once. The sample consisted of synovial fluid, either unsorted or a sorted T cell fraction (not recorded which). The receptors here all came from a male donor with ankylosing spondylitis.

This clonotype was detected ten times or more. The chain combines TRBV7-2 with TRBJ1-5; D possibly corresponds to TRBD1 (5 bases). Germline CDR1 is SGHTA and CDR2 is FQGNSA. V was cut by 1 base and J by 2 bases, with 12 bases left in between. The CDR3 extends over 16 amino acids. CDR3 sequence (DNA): TGTGCCAGCAGCTTAGGGTCAGGGAGGGGCAATCAGCCCCAGCATTTT. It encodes CASSLGSGRGNQPQHF.

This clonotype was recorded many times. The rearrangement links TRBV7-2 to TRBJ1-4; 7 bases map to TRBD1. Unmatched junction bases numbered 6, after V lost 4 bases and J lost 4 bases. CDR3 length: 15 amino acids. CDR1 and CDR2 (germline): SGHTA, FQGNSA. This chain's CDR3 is CASSSQGSHNEKLFF. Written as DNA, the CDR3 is TGTGCCAGCAGCTCACAGGGGTCCCATAATGAAAAACTGTTTTTT.

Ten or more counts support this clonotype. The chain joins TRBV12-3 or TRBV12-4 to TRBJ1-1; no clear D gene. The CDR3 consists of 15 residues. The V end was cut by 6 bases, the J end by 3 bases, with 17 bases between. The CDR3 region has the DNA TGTGCCAGCAGCTACCGACGAGGGAGGGACACTGAAGCTTTCTTT. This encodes CASSYRRGRDTEAFF.

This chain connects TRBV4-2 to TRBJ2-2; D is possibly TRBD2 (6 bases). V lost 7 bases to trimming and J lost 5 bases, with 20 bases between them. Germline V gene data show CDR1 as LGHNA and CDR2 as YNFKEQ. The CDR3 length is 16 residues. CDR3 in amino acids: CASNPEVRGLTGELFF. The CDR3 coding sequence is TGTGCCAGCAACCCGGAAGTGCGGGGCCTTACCGGGGAGCTGTTTTTT.

The CDR3 DNA reads TGCGCCAGCAGCCAAGATCCCCTTGGGGGGGTGGCCACTGAAGCTTTCTTT. It specifies CASSQDPLGGVATEAFF. The gene calls are TRBV4-3 and TRBJ1-1; D may be TRBD1 (5 bases). Trimming left V 0 bases short and J 4 bases short, with 18 bases between. The CDR3 is 17 amino acids. Germline CDR1 LGHNA, CDR2 YSLEER.